This TCR beta chain was captured in a study of blood T cell repertoires in COVID-19. The V gene's germline CDR1 is SGHDT and CDR2 YYEEEE. The V gene lost 3 bases and the J gene lost 2 bases, with 11 bases spanning the gap. CDR3 length: 15 amino acids. Categorization into cohorts depended on clinical history that participants reported. Per the study methods: How many nucleated cells were present was estimated from reference gene primer amplification. Some clones are missing from TCRdb's copy, which holds only in-frame ones; the method was immunoSEQ multiplex PCR. V, J and clone size are taken as reported in that table, and D and trimming were inferred from the DNA itself. The profile shows a few hundred thousand clones, around 87% of them singletons.

The source is a woman under 30 who had recovered from COVID-19. The chain has TRBV5-6 and TRBJ2-2, with D perhaps TRBD2 (5 bases). Sequencing was performed on PBMCs or T cells enriched from blood (not recorded which). The CDR3, as DNA: TGTGCCAGCAGCTCTCTGCGGGCTAACACCGGGGAGCTGTTTTTT. It encodes CASSSLRANTGELFF.